This T cell receptor beta chain was identified during a study of human T cells and chemical hapten exposure. This clonotype was detected a few times. Its antigen is as yet unknown. The length of the CDR3 is 13 residues. V shed 8 bases and J 1 base; nucleotides not matched to a gene: 2. TCRdb reprocessed the RACE reads via MiXCR and lists one record per CDR3 protein. The data contain 35,000 to 50,000 distinct CDR3 sequences, approximately 9% of them singletons. Findings and caveats of the study: Sensitizing to DPC left TCRs with a frequency above 1 in 1000 unaltered.

The time point: patch test 2, 6 weeks after DPC sensitization. Treatment here: therapeutic diphenylcyclopropenone sensitization with weekly scalp DPC. Sequenced material: whole blood, taken in connection with sensitization to the hapten diphenylcyclopropenone (DPC). The receptor's source is a woman in her thirties or forties with alopecia areata. Some clones in this sample may be carry-over from other donors' samples. The chain employs TRBV12-3 or TRBV12-4 and TRBJ1-1, with TRBD1 identical over 9 bases. The CDR3 loop reads CASGTGRNTEAFF. The CDR3 region has the DNA TGTGCCAGCGGGACAGGGAGGAACACTGAAGCTTTCTTT.